The 21 T cell receptor beta chains given below trace back to one sample, sequenced in a study of early stage breast cancer tumors. The data were produced by immunoSEQ multiplex PCR, yet TCRdb's version contains in-frame clones alone and is incomplete. In the table there are thousands of clones, roughly 72% of which are singletons. The sequencing sample was made of breast tumor tissue. Receptors were obtained from a person in their sixties or seventies with breast cancer.

The chain links TRBV7-6 to TRBJ1-1; no clear D gene. V gave up 3 bases and J gave up 1 base, with 21 bases separating them. From germline, CDR1 is SGHVS and CDR2 FNYEAQ. This CDR3 has 18 amino acids. CDR3: CASSLDTAESWRNTEAFF. Written as DNA, the CDR3 is TGTGCCAGCAGCTTGGATACGGCAGAATCCTGGAGGAACACTGAAGCTTTCTTT. The entire variable domain, with the rest obtained from reference TRBV7-6 and TRBJ1-1, is as follows: GAGVSQSPRYKVTKRGQDVALRCDPISGHVSLYWYRQALGQGPEFLTYFNYEAQQDKSGLPNDRFSAERPEGSISTLTIQRTEQRDSAMYRCASSLDTAESWRNTEAFFGQGTRLTVV.

As DNA, the CDR3 is TGTGCCAGCAGTGAGGGGACCCAGCACACAGATACGCAGTATTTT. Its protein product is CASSEGTQHTDTQYF. The chain carries TRBV6-4 and TRBJ2-3, with D perhaps given as TRBD1 or TRBD2 (5 bases each). Germline V lookup: CDR1 MRHNA, CDR2 SNTAGT. The CDR3 extends over 15 amino acids. Between the trimmed V and J ends, which lost 3 bases and 2 bases, there was a span of 12 bases.

The V gene is TRBV27, the J gene TRBJ1-1, with TRBD1 matching 7 bases. CDR1 and CDR2 from the germline V gene are MNHEY and SMNVEV (reference sequence). J gave up 5 bases and V 5 bases, and 14 bases lay outside the gene matches. The CDR3 has 16 amino acids. The CDR3 DNA reads as TGTGCCAGCAGTCCCAATTACAGGGGCGACGGGACTGAAGCTTTCTTT. As protein: CASSPNYRGDGTEAFF.

This chain joins TRBV30 and TRBJ2-6; 8 positions agree with TRBD1. The germline V gene encodes CDR1 GTSNPN and CDR2 SVGIG (reference sequence). The CDR3 covers 18 residues. V was pared by 2 bases and J by 4 bases, with 13 bases of the junction left unmatched. The DNA of the CDR3 is TGTGCCTGGAGTTCACCTTCACAGGGGGAAGAAGGGGCCAACGTCCTGACTTTC. It is translated as CAWSSPSQGEEGANVLTF.

The CDR3 bases are TGTGCCACCAGCCGATCATCTACAAACTCCTACAATGAGCAGTTCTTC. This translates into CATSRSSTNSYNEQFF. This chain links TRBV15 with TRBJ2-1; no clear D. Germline CDR1 is LNHNV and CDR2 is YYDKDF (reference sequence). V was cut by 5 bases and J by 0 bases, with 14 bases left in between. This CDR3 region has 16 residues.

The rearrangement joins TRBV5-4 to TRBJ1-1; a possible D gene is TRBD1 (6 bases). Trimming cost V 1 base and J 5 bases, with 15 bases left between them. This CDR3 region has 15 residues. The germline V gene encodes CDR1 SGHNT and CDR2 YYREEE (reference sequence). As DNA, the CDR3 is TGTGCCAGCAGCTTGACAGGGCGGCGTGAAACTGAAGCTTTCTTT. Translating gives CASSLTGRRETEAFF.

The chain's CDR3 is CASSLVGGVYIQYF. Here the CDR3 DNA reads TGTGCCAGCAGCTTAGTTGGTGGGGTATACATTCAGTACTTC. This chain joins TRBV7-9 and TRBJ2-4; D is undetermined. The germline V gene encodes CDR1 SEHNR and CDR2 FQNEAQ (reference sequence). There are 14 residues in the CDR3. V was pared by 1 base and J by 8 bases, with 12 bases between. The full variable domain, in which reference TRBV7-9 and TRBJ2-4 provide the parts outside the CDR3, is DTGVSQNPRHKITKRGQNVTFRCDPISEHNRLYWYRQTLGQGPEFLTYFQNEAQLEKSRLLSDRFSAERPKGSFSTLEIQRTEQGDSAMYLCASSLVGGVYIQYFGAGTRLSVL.

This clone was recorded a few times. This chain links TRBV5-4 with TRBJ1-1, with D possibly being TRBD1 (5 bases). The CDR3 runs to 15 residues. The V and J ends lost 0 bases and 3 bases respectively, with 12 bases between them. Per the germline V gene, CDR1 is SGHNT and CDR2 is YYREEE (reference sequence). The CDR3 region has the DNA TGTGCCAGCAGCTTGGGGACCAGAGGGGACACTGAAGCTTTCTTT. It encodes CASSLGTRGDTEAFF.

In this sample, this clone turned up a few times. The rearrangement links TRBV7-9 to TRBJ2-1; 7 bases map to TRBD2. The CDR3 covers 13 residues. The V gene's germline CDR1 is SEHNR and CDR2 FQNEAQ (reference sequence). J gave up 9 bases and V 5 bases, and 7 bases lay outside the gene matches. The CDR3 is CASSPGTIGEQFF. The CDR3 region has the DNA TGTGCCAGCAGCCCCGGGACTATCGGTGAGCAGTTCTTC.

This clone is termed medium-sized. The rearrangement links TRBV19 to TRBJ1-3; 8 bases align to TRBD1. The V and J ends lost 5 bases and 0 bases, in that order; junction bases with no gene match: 3. The CDR3 covers 15 residues. CDR1 is LNHDA and CDR2 is SQIVND in the germline V gene (reference sequence). For the CDR3, the DNA is TGTGCCAGTAGTGCCGGGACAGGCTCTGGAAACACCATATATTTT. It is translated as CASSAGTGSGNTIYF. The full variable domain, with the rest looked up from reference TRBV19 and TRBJ1-3, is DGGITQSPKYLFRKEGQNVTLSCEQNLNHDAMYWYRQDPGQGLRLIYYSQIVNDFQKGDIAEGYSVSREKKESFPLTVTSAQKNPTAFYLCASSAGTGSGNTIYFGEGSWLTVV.

The sample holds a few counts of this clone. The rearrangement uses TRBV15 and TRBJ2-1; 14 nucleotides line up with TRBD2. The ends lost 1 base at V and 10 bases at J; junction bases unmatched: 9. From germline, CDR1 is LNHNV and CDR2 YYDKDF (reference sequence). The CDR3 extends over 17 amino acids. The chain's CDR3 is CATSRVERTSGRREQFF. The DNA of the CDR3 is TGTGCCACCAGCAGAGTGGAAAGGACTAGCGGGAGGAGGGAGCAGTTCTTC. Based on the CDR3 plus reference TRBV15 and TRBJ2-1, the full variable domain is DAMVIQNPRYQVTQFGKPVTLSCSQTLNHNVMYWYQQKSSQAPKLLFHYYDKDFNNEADTPDNFQSRRPNTSFCFLDIRSPGLGDTAMYLCATSRVERTSGRREQFFGPGTRLTVL.

The rearrangement links TRBV2 to TRBJ2-1, with D possibly matching TRBD1 (6 bases). CDR1 SNHLY and CDR2 FYNNEI come from the germline V gene. The CDR3 covers 12 residues. V was shortened by 6 bases and J by 7 bases, with 10 bases between the two germline ends. The CDR3 spells CASSPTGNEQFF. Here the CDR3 DNA reads TGTGCCAGCAGCCCCACAGGGAATGAGCAGTTCTTC. Supplemented by reference TRBV2 and TRBJ2-1, the full variable domain reads EPEVTQTPSHQVTQMGQEVILRCVPISNHLYFYWYRQILGQKVEFLVSFYNNEISEKSEIFDDQFSVERPDGSNFTLKIRSTKLEDSAMYFCASSPTGNEQFFGPGTRLTVL.

This clone was counted once. The chain links TRBV6-5 to TRBJ2-7; no definite D call. CDR3 length equals 14 residues. Germline V gene lookup returns CDR1 MNHEY and CDR2 SVGAGI. Trimming left V 5 bases short and J 0 bases short, with 11 bases between. CDR3 protein: CASSHDQSSYEQYF. DNA of the CDR3: TGTGCCAGCAGTCACGACCAAAGCTCCTACGAGCAGTACTTC.

The chain employs TRBV13 and TRBJ2-3; no clear D. CDR1 and CDR2 (germline): PRHDT, FYEKMQ (reference sequence). The CDR3 has 14 amino acids. Between the trimmed V and J ends, which lost 1 base and 2 bases, there was a span of 7 bases. CDR3 DNA: TGTGCCAGCAGCTTAGTAGGCGACACAGATACGCAGTATTTT. It specifies CASSLVGDTDTQYF.

V and J are TRBV7-2 and TRBJ2-2, with 7 bases fitting TRBD2. Per germline, CDR1 SGHTA and CDR2 FQGNSA. The CDR3 sequence is 13 residues long. The J segment lost 4 bases and the V segment lost 5 bases, leaving 1 base of the junction unmatched. The CDR3 region has the DNA TGTGCCAGCAGCACGGGAGGCACCGGGGAGCTGTTTTTT. Residues: CASSTGGTGELFF. Supplemented by reference TRBV7-2 and TRBJ2-2, the full variable domain reads GAGVSQSPSNKVTEKGKDVELRCDPISGHTALYWYRQSLGQGLEFLIYFQGNSAPDKSGLPSDRFSAERTGGSVSTLTIQRTQQEDSAVYLCASSTGGTGELFFGEGSRLTVL.

The rearrangement links TRBV28 to TRBJ2-7; D is tentatively TRBD1 or TRBD2 (5 bases each). The V end was cut by 5 bases, the J end by 1 base, with 12 bases between. The CDR3 has 14 amino acids. The germline CDR1 and CDR2 sequences are MDHEN and SYDVKM. DNA of the CDR3: TGTGCCAGCAGTATCCGGGACGGATCCTACGAGCAGTACTTC. It is translated as CASSIRDGSYEQYF.

This clone was observed once. This chain links TRBV7-2 with TRBJ2-7, with D possibly matching TRBD2 (6 bases). Trimming took off 1 base at V and 3 bases at J, with 16 bases between the two ends. This CDR3 comprises 16 residues. The germline gives CDR1 SGHTA, CDR2 FQGNSA. This CDR3 is CASSLDPGIAVYEQYF. The DNA for the CDR3 is TGTGCCAGCAGCTTAGACCCCGGGATAGCGGTCTACGAGCAGTACTTC.

The rearrangement uses TRBV6-4 and TRBJ2-3; 10 nucleotides agree with TRBD2. The CDR3 runs to 15 residues. Germline V gene lookup returns CDR1 MRHNA and CDR2 SNTAGT. Trimming at V came to 4 bases and at J to 1 base, leaving 2 bases not matched to a gene. The CDR3: CASSVLAGGTDTQYF. In DNA, the CDR3 is TGTGCCAGCAGTGTGCTAGCGGGGGGCACAGATACGCAGTATTTT.

The V gene is TRBV18, the J gene TRBJ2-5; weak D call: TRBD2 (5 bases). V lost 5 bases and J lost 0, with 10 bases in between. CDR3 length equals 14 residues. Germline CDR1 reads KGHSH; CDR2 reads LQKENI. The CDR3 DNA follows: TGTGCCAGCTCAGCGGGCCTGTACCAAGAGACCCAGTACTTC. Translation gives CASSAGLYQETQYF.

This sequence joins TRBV5-1 and TRBJ2-7; D is unresolved. Looked up from germline, CDR1 is SGHRS and CDR2 is YFSETQ. CDR3 size: 14 residues. Trimming took 0 bases from V and 7 from J, leaving 14 bases between them. The CDR3 sequence is CASSLAPDLYEQYF. CDR3 bases: TGCGCCAGCAGCTTGGCCCCAGATTTATATGAGCAGTACTTC.

The V call is TRBV9, the J call TRBJ1-1, with 7 bases aligning to TRBD1. V lost 0 bases to trimming and J lost 3 bases; unmatched junction nucleotides: 11. The germline V gene encodes CDR1 SGDLS and CDR2 YYNGEE. This CDR3 spans 17 amino acids. CDR3 residues: CASSVALGRGQDTEAFF. The CDR3 nucleotides are TGTGCCAGCAGCGTAGCTCTAGGGAGGGGGCAGGACACTGAAGCTTTCTTT.